The entry below describes one T cell receptor beta chain. Method: immunoSEQ multiplex PCR; TCRdb's copy keeps in-frame clones and lacks some. The sample contains almost 95,000 clones, 90% of which appear only once. Germline-derived CDR1 and CDR2 are SGHVS and FQNEAQ. Trimming cost V 5 bases and J 6 bases; bases outside gene matches: 9. The CDR3 spans 14 residues. This specimen comes from a study of control samples from healthy donors and cancer patients. The TCR comes from a woman aged 18-29 years in good health. This chain uses TRBV7-8 with TRBJ1-2; TRBD1 aligns across 7 bases. Specimen: blood. The CDR3 region is CASSPPGQINGYTF. As DNA, the CDR3 is TGTGCCAGCAGCCCACCGGGACAGATAAATGGCTACACCTTC.